The 23 T cell receptor beta chains listed next were all sequenced from one sample in a study of blood T cells in healthy people across ages. Combining a sample-barcoded 5' primer with a J-beta primer mix, a second PCR ran for 7 to 11 cycles. TCRdb reprocessed the 5' RACE reads via MiXCR and lists one record per CDR3 protein. The data show roughly 800,000 distinct CDR3 sequences, with around half seen just once and about 42% held by the top ten. Specimen: blood. The receptors shown here come from an elderly man in good health.

This clonotype was counted between two and nine times. The CDR3 sequence: CSVTHRGYQETQYF. DNA of the CDR3: TGCAGCGTTACACACAGGGGGTACCAAGAGACCCAGTACTTC. The chain links TRBV29-1 to TRBJ2-5; 8 bases fit TRBD1. The V and J ends lost 5 bases and 0 bases, in that order; junction bases with no gene match: 5. CDR1 SQVTM and CDR2 ANQGSEA come from the germline V gene. The CDR3 totals 14 residues. Full variable domain (missing parts from reference TRBV29-1 and TRBJ2-5): SAVISQKPSRDICQRGTSLTIQCQVDSQVTMMFWYRQQPGQSLTLIATANQGSEATYESGFVIDKFPISRPNLTFSTLTVSNMSPEDSSIYLCSVTHRGYQETQYFGPGTRLLVL.

There are a few counts of this clonotype. The DNA of the CDR3 is TGTGCCAGCAGGGAGGATCTTGGTGGCTACACCTTC. It specifies CASREDLGGYTF. The genes are TRBV6-2 or TRBV6-3 and TRBJ1-2; D is uncertain. The V and J ends lost 6 bases and 7 bases respectively, with 12 bases between them. This CDR3 is 12 amino acids long. CDR1 and CDR2 from the germline V gene are MNHEY and SVGEGT.

The chain has TRBV28 and TRBJ1-2; D perhaps matches TRBD1 (6 bases). The CDR3 covers 14 residues. Germline CDR1 and CDR2: MDHEN and SYDVKM. Trimming stripped 7 bases from V and 5 bases from J, with 17 bases between. The CDR3 region is CASNPQGIGYGYTF. CDR3 nucleotide sequence: TGTGCCAGCAACCCCCAGGGGATAGGGTATGGCTACACCTTC.

The rearrangement joins TRBV30 to TRBJ2-1; D might be TRBD1 (6 bases). There are 15 residues in the CDR3. In germline, CDR1 is GTSNPN, CDR2 SVGIG (reference sequence). Trimming took off 1 base at V and 9 bases at J, with 19 bases between the two ends. The CDR3 loop reads CAWSAYSHRDGEQFF. CDR3 DNA sequence: TGTGCCTGGAGTGCCTACTCCCACAGGGACGGTGAGCAGTTCTTC.

The chain links TRBV25-1 to TRBJ2-4; TRBD2 is a possible D gene (6 bases). The J call may not be correct, given that the DNA end is closer to TRBJ2-5. The CDR3 has 14 residues. The V gene's germline CDR1 is MGHDK and CDR2 SYGVNS. This CDR3 reads CASSEPGVEETQYF. CDR3 DNA: TGTGCCAGCAGTGAGCCGGGGGTGGAGGAGACCCAGTACTTC.

The genes are TRBV20-1 and TRBJ2-5, with 10 bases aligning to TRBD2. The trim removed 3 bases at V and 1 base at J, leaving 2 bases unmatched. CDR1 and CDR2 from the germline V gene are DFQATT and SNEGSKA (reference sequence). This CDR3 is built from 14 residues. CDR3 residues: CSARLAGAQETQYF. CDR3 bases: TGCAGTGCTAGGCTAGCGGGGGCCCAAGAGACCCAGTACTTC.

About this clonotype itself: Possible read error: a much larger clone is one base away. This chain joins TRBV12-3 or TRBV12-4 and TRBJ1-2, with TRBD1 matching over 9 bases. The CDR3 has 14 residues. V lost 3 bases, J lost 3 bases, and 2 bases stayed unmatched. The DNA for the CDR3 is TGTGCCAGCAGTTTTGGGACAGGGCACTATGGCTACACCTTC. It is translated as CASSFGTGHYGYTF.

Remarks on this clonotype: One end of the junction is discordant with germline, which a read error may explain. This chain links TRBV3-1 with TRBJ2-1; 10 bases line up with TRBD2. Germline V gene sequence: CDR1 LGHDT, CDR2 YNNKEL (reference sequence). This CDR3 contains 16 residues. The CDR3 here is CAGSRRTSGSYNEQFF. The DNA of the CDR3 is TGTGCCGGCAGCCGCCGGACTAGCGGCTCCTACAATGAGCAGTTCTTC.

V gene TRBV6-2 or TRBV6-3 combines with J gene TRBJ2-7, with 10 bases matching TRBD2. The CDR3 has 16 amino acids. Germline assignment: CDR1 MNHEY and CDR2 SVGEGT. V gave up 6 bases and J gave up 7 bases; unmatched junction bases: 15. The CDR3 sequence: CASSVALLAGIGEQYF. For the CDR3, the DNA is TGTGCCAGCAGCGTCGCCTTACTAGCGGGAATTGGTGAGCAGTACTTC.

This rearrangement joins TRBV28 to TRBJ1-5; the D gene is possibly TRBD1 (5 bases). Trimming left V 7 bases short and J 6 bases short, with 16 bases between. This CDR3 is built from 14 residues. Germline loops: CDR1 MDHEN, CDR2 SYDVKM. The CDR3 bases are TGTGCCAGCACCTCGGAGGGGCGGCGTCAGCCCCAGCATTTT. The encoded protein is CASTSEGRRQPQHF.

CDR3 residues: CASSPGGGAGANVLTF. DNA of the CDR3: TGTGCCAGCAGCCCCGGCGGGGGCGCTGGGGCCAACGTCCTGACTTTC. The rearrangement joins TRBV11-2 to TRBJ2-6, with a tentative D call TRBD2 (7 bases). Deletions cut 5 bases from V and 2 bases from J, with 13 bases between. The germline V gene encodes CDR1 SGHAT and CDR2 FQNNGV. CDR3 size: 16 residues.

In this sample, this clonotype turned up a few times. The chain joins TRBV9 to TRBJ2-3, with 11 bases that match TRBD1. The length of the CDR3 is 17 residues. Trimming at V came to 4 bases and at J to 3 bases, leaving 10 bases not matched to a gene. Germline V lookup: CDR1 SGDLS, CDR2 YYNGEE. The chain's CDR3 is CASSPVFGTGGTDTQYF. The CDR3 DNA reads TGTGCCAGCAGCCCGGTTTTTGGGACAGGGGGAACAGATACGCAGTATTTT.

This chain connects TRBV20-1 to TRBJ2-7; D ambiguous. Trimming pared 6 bases from V and 5 bases from J, leaving 14 bases between. Germline CDR1 reads DFQATT; CDR2 reads SNEGSKA (reference sequence). The CDR3 covers 12 residues. The DNA for the CDR3 is TGCAGTGCCCTCATCCATACTGACGAGCAGTACTTC. Translating gives CSALIHTDEQYF.

The rearrangement joins TRBV27 to TRBJ2-7, with D tentatively TRBD1 (5 bases). V was pared by 6 bases and J by 0 bases, with 24 bases between. The CDR3 contains 18 residues. The germline V gene encodes CDR1 MNHEY and CDR2 SMNVEV (reference sequence). The CDR3 DNA is TGTGCCAGCAGGCTAAAGGGGCGAACAGATTTTGGCTCCTACGAGCAGTACTTC. It encodes CASRLKGRTDFGSYEQYF.

This clonotype was seen more than once but under ten times. The V gene is TRBV21-1, the J gene TRBJ2-3; TRBD2, the D gene given by the table, was not confirmed from the DNA. TRBV21-1 is a listed pseudogene. This CDR3 comprises 16 residues. CDR3 bases: TGTGCCAGCAGCAAACTGACTAGCGGGATATCGGATACGCAGTATTTT. Its translation: CASSKLTSGISDTQYF.

The J gene is TRBJ2-1, the V gene TRBV4-1; 10 nucleotides agree with TRBD1. This CDR3 has 16 amino acids. CDR1 is MGHRA, CDR2 YSYEKL, per germline. Trimming removed 1 base from V and 8 bases from J; junction bases left unmatched: 8. This CDR3 is CASSQGGGQGGYEQFF. CDR3 nucleotide sequence: TGCGCCAGCAGCCAAGGCGGAGGACAGGGGGGATATGAGCAGTTCTTC.

The rearrangement joins TRBV7-8 to TRBJ2-7; no firm D call. The CDR3 totals 15 residues. The germline V gene encodes CDR1 SGHVS and CDR2 FQNEAQ. V was trimmed by 2 bases and J by 0 bases, leaving 11 bases between them. DNA of the CDR3: TGTGCCAGCAGCTTAATGGTTCTCAGCTCCTACGAGCAGTACTTC. This translates into CASSLMVLSSYEQYF.

This clonotype showed up just once. The chain recombines TRBV27 with TRBJ2-3; 7 bases line up with TRBD2. V gave up 8 bases and J gave up 3 bases; unmatched junction bases: 8. CDR1 and CDR2 from the germline V gene are MNHEY and SMNVEV (reference sequence). The CDR3 has 14 residues. The CDR3 loop reads CASAWAGATDTQYF. DNA for the CDR3: TGTGCCAGCGCCTGGGCGGGAGCGACAGATACGCAGTATTTT.

The rearrangement uses TRBV12-3 or TRBV12-4 and TRBJ1-6, with TRBD1 matching over 7 bases. CDR3 length: 17 residues. Trimming took 5 bases from V and 4 from J; bases not matched to a gene: 11. The CDR3 DNA sequence: TGTGCCAGCAGTCCCCAGCTACAGGGGTCTTATAATTCACCCCTCCACTTT. It yields the protein CASSPQLQGSYNSPLHF.

The chain is built from TRBV28 and TRBJ1-4; D gene unclear. Deletions cut 8 bases from V and 0 bases from J, with 10 bases between. The CDR3 is 14 residues long. Germline V CDR1 and CDR2: MDHEN, SYDVKM. The DNA for the CDR3 is TGTGCCAGCGGAGTGGCAACAACTAATGAAAAACTGTTTTTT. As protein: CASGVATTNEKLFF.

The chain couples TRBV28 to TRBJ2-6; possibly TRBD1 or TRBD2 for D (5 bases each). This CDR3 comprises 16 residues. CDR1 MDHEN and CDR2 SYDVKM come from the germline V gene. Trimming took 10 bases from V and 4 from J, leaving 20 bases between them. DNA for the CDR3: TGTGCCACCCACACGAGGGGTCTAGGCGGGGCCAACGTCCTGACTTTC. Translation gives CATHTRGLGGANVLTF.

This chain links TRBV27 with TRBJ2-7, with D possibly called TRBD1 or TRBD2 (5 bases each). Germline V gene lookup returns CDR1 MNHEY and CDR2 SMNVEV (reference sequence). Trimming shortened V by 5 bases and J by 0 bases, and 17 bases separated the two germline ends. This CDR3 is 16 amino acids long. The CDR3 is CASSSPGRSSSYEQYF. Written as DNA, the CDR3 is TGTGCCAGCAGTAGCCCGGGGCGGTCGAGCTCCTACGAGCAGTACTTC.

This clonotype was picked up a small number of times. The chain links TRBV7-2 to TRBJ2-5, with D unclear. CDR3 length equals 14 residues. V dropped 1 base and J dropped 11 bases, with 17 bases sitting between them. Germline loops: CDR1 SGHTA, CDR2 FQGNSA. CDR3 sequence reads: CASSLGLGKKEQYF. Here the CDR3 DNA reads TGTGCCAGCAGCTTAGGCCTAGGGAAGAAGGAGCAGTACTTC.